The 26 T cell receptor beta chains in this list originate from one sample, sequenced in a study of blood T cell repertoires in COVID-19. Generated by immunoSEQ multiplex PCR, the TCRdb table keeps only in-frame clones and is missing some. The table shows 150,000 to 200,000 clones, with approximately 85% occurring only once. Sample: peripheral blood. The receptors shown here come from a human donor with active or convalescent COVID-19. The donor label of this sample is uncertain.

CDR3 bases: TGCGCCAGCAGCTCTTACCCCGGAGATACGCAGTATTTT. Its translation is CASSSYPGDTQYF. This chain connects TRBV5-1 to TRBJ2-3; no firm D call. CDR1 SGHRS and CDR2 YFSETQ come from the germline V gene. V was pared by 3 bases and J by 5 bases, with 10 bases between. CDR3 length: 13 residues.

The chain links TRBV6-6 to TRBJ2-6; 12 bases fit TRBD1. Unmatched junction bases numbered 2, after V lost 5 bases and J lost 0 bases. The CDR3 sequence is 17 residues long. The germline gives CDR1 MNHNY, CDR2 SVGAGI (reference sequence). Written as DNA, the CDR3 is TGTGCCAGCAGTCGGGACAGGGGGCTCTCTGGGGCCAACGTCCTGACTTTC. This encodes CASSRDRGLSGANVLTF.

The chain is built from TRBV21-1 and TRBJ1-5; the table's D call of TRBD1 was not tested on the DNA. TRBV21-1 is flagged as a pseudogene. This CDR3 contains 16 residues. CDR3 amino acids: CASSIEGGGSNQPQHF. In DNA, the CDR3 is TGTGCCAGCAGCATAGAAGGGGGCGGGAGCAATCAGCCCCAGCATTTT.

The chain joins TRBV19 to TRBJ2-1; D perhaps matches TRBD2 (5 bases). V lost 2 bases, J lost 8 bases, and 16 bases lay in between. CDR1 is LNHDA, CDR2 SQIVND, per germline (reference sequence). CDR3 size: 15 residues. CDR3 coding DNA: TGTGCCAGTAGTATAAGGGCTAGCCTAAAGGATGAGCAGTTCTTC. This translates into CASSIRASLKDEQFF.

The rearrangement joins TRBV18 to TRBJ1-1; 7 bases are a match to TRBD1. After removal of 0 bases from V and 4 bases from J, the junction contained 8 bases not matched to a gene. The CDR3 runs to 16 residues. Germline CDR1 KGHSH, CDR2 LQKENI. The CDR3 region is CASSPPRGQRSTEAFF. In DNA form, the CDR3 reads TGTGCCAGCTCACCACCAAGGGGGCAGAGGAGCACTGAAGCTTTCTTT.

The V and J genes are TRBV5-1 and TRBJ1-1; a weak D match, TRBD1 (6 bases). The CDR3 has 15 residues. The V end was cut by 4 bases, the J end by 6 bases, with 19 bases between. CDR1 is SGHRS, CDR2 YFSETQ, per germline. The CDR3 protein is CASSPVLGAASEAFF. The CDR3 region has the DNA TGCGCCAGCAGCCCCGTTCTGGGGGCAGCTTCTGAAGCTTTCTTT.

The rearrangement uses TRBV15 and TRBJ1-5; possible D gene TRBD1, 6 bases. CDR3 length equals 14 residues. The V and J ends lost 4 bases and 7 bases respectively, with 14 bases between them. Germline loops: CDR1 LNHNV, CDR2 YYDKDF (reference sequence). CDR3 residues: CATSNREFGQPQHF. The CDR3 DNA is TGTGCCACCAGCAACAGGGAGTTTGGACAGCCCCAGCATTTT.

The chain recombines TRBV7-3 with TRBJ2-6; perhaps TRBD2 as D (6 bases). Germline CDR1 reads SGHTA; CDR2 reads FQGTGA. V lost 3 bases and J lost 4, with 16 bases in between. The CDR3 runs 17 residues. The CDR3 loop is CASSLGGPPSGANVLTF. In DNA form, the CDR3 reads TGTGCCAGCAGCTTGGGGGGACCCCCCTCGGGGGCCAACGTCCTGACTTTC.

V is TRBV2 and J is TRBJ1-1; no firm D call. This CDR3 is 12 amino acids long. Germline lookup yields CDR1 SNHLY and CDR2 FYNNEI. The V gene lost 8 bases and the J gene lost 7 bases, with 14 bases spanning the gap. The CDR3 sequence: CASGSFTNEAFF. In DNA, the CDR3 is TGTGCCAGCGGGTCATTTACTAATGAAGCTTTCTTT.

The chain recombines TRBV7-9 with TRBJ1-2, with 7 positions matching TRBD1. Germline CDR1 SEHNR, CDR2 FQNEAQ (reference sequence). CDR3 size: 17 residues. With V trimmed by 3 bases and J by 0 bases, 10 bases remained unmatched. In nucleotides, the CDR3 is TGTGCCAGCAGCTTTACACGGGACAGCTTAGCTAACTATGGCTACACCTTC. Translation: CASSFTRDSLANYGYTF. Combining the CDR3 with reference TRBV7-9 and TRBJ1-2 gives the whole variable domain DTGVSQNPRHKITKRGQNVTFRCDPISEHNRLYWYRQTLGQGPEFLTYFQNEAQLEKSRLLSDRFSAERPKGSFSTLEIQRTEQGDSAMYLCASSFTRDSLANYGYTFGSGTRLTVV.

The J gene is TRBJ2-1, the V gene TRBV7-9; 8 nucleotides align to TRBD2. There are 15 residues in the CDR3. The V and J ends lost 6 bases and 0 bases, in that order; junction bases with no gene match: 4. Germline-derived CDR1 and CDR2 are SEHNR and FQNEAQ (reference sequence). The CDR3 DNA is TGTGCCAGCAGGAAGAGCGGGAGCTCCTACAATGAGCAGTTCTTC. It encodes CASRKSGSSYNEQFF.

The count of this clone is one. The V and J genes are TRBV30 and TRBJ2-3; D is possibly TRBD2 (6 bases). The V end was cut by 1 base, the J end by 4 bases, with 15 bases between. In germline, CDR1 is GTSNPN, CDR2 SVGIG (reference sequence). This CDR3 comprises 15 residues. The CDR3, as DNA: TGTGCCTGGAGTGAGGGAGCTAGCGCCGCAGATACGCAGTATTTT. This translates into CAWSEGASAADTQYF. Complete variable domain (other parts from reference TRBV30 and TRBJ2-3): SQTIHQWPATLVQPVGSPLSLECTVEGTSNPNLYWYRQAAGRGLQLLFYSVGIGQISSEVPQNLSASRPQDRQFILSSKKLLLSDSGFYLCAWSEGASAADTQYFGPGTRLTVL.

V is TRBV7-9 and J is TRBJ2-5; 7 bases line up with TRBD1. V lost 0 bases to trimming and J lost 5 bases; unmatched junction nucleotides: 3. The CDR3 consists of 14 residues. The germline CDR1 and CDR2 sequences are SEHNR and FQNEAQ (reference sequence). The CDR3 nucleotides read TGTGCCAGCAGCTTAGCAGGGGGCGGGGAGACCCAGTACTTC. It translates to CASSLAGGGETQYF.

The rearrangement uses TRBV3-1 (or the pseudogene TRBV3-2) and TRBJ2-1; TRBD1 might be the D (8 bases). The CDR3 is 20 amino acids. The V and J ends lost 4 bases and 5 bases respectively, with 30 bases between them. CDR1 and CDR2 (germline): LGHDT, YNNKEL (reference sequence). The CDR3 DNA follows: TGTGCCAGCAGCCCAATTCAGGGGGCTGTGACGGGAGGTAGGAACAATGAGCAGTTCTTC. It codes for CASSPIQGAVTGGRNNEQFF.

V is TRBV7-2 and J is TRBJ1-1; weak D call: TRBD1 (6 bases). The germline V and J ends were trimmed by 4 bases and 8 bases, with 14 bases remaining between them. The germline CDR1 and CDR2 sequences are SGHTA and FQGNSA. This CDR3 has 13 amino acids. CDR3: CASSSSGGAEAFF. DNA of the CDR3: TGTGCCAGCAGCTCAAGTGGGGGGGCGGAAGCTTTCTTT. Filled out from reference TRBV7-2 and TRBJ1-1, the complete variable domain reads GAGVSQSPSNKVTEKGKDVELRCDPISGHTALYWYRQSLGQGLEFLIYFQGNSAPDKSGLPSDRFSAERTGGSVSTLTIQRTQQEDSAVYLCASSSSGGAEAFFGQGTRLTVV.

The V and J genes are TRBV7-9 and TRBJ1-4; TRBD1 aligns across 9 bases. J lost 0 bases, V lost 8 bases, and 7 bases had no gene match. The CDR3 is made up of 16 amino acids. The germline CDR1 and CDR2 sequences are SEHNR and FQNEAQ (reference sequence). This chain's CDR3 is CASGGQGGSTNEKLFF. The CDR3, as DNA: TGTGCCAGCGGGGGACAGGGAGGGTCAACTAATGAAAAACTGTTTTTT.

This chain uses TRBV9 with TRBJ1-1; D is uncertain. This CDR3 is 13 amino acids long. CDR1 is SGDLS and CDR2 is YYNGEE in the germline V gene. Trimming removed 0 bases at V and 3 bases at J, with 6 bases between. The CDR3 DNA follows: TGTGCCAGCAGCGTAGAAGCGGACACTGAAGCTTTCTTT. Amino acids: CASSVEADTEAFF.

The chain uses TRBV27 and TRBJ1-3; 7 bases are shared with TRBD1. The V gene end was trimmed by 5 bases and the J gene end by 13 bases; junction bases not matched to a gene: 14. CDR1 is MNHEY, CDR2 SMNVEV, per germline (reference sequence). The CDR3 has 14 residues. The CDR3 region is CASSLHRDRSTIYF. For the CDR3, the DNA is TGTGCCAGCAGTCTACACCGGGACAGATCAACTATATATTTT.

The chain combines TRBV3-1 (or the pseudogene TRBV3-2) with TRBJ1-2; no clear D. V lost 3 bases, J lost 1 base, and 9 bases lay in between. Germline-derived CDR1 and CDR2 are LGHDT and YNNKEL (reference sequence). The CDR3 is 14 amino acids. The CDR3 nucleotides read TGTGCCAGCAGCCAGAACTTAATTAACTATGGCTACACCTTC. Its protein is CASSQNLINYGYTF.

Notes on this clone: The same CDR3 also results from other DNA sequences found in this sample. This sequence joins TRBV27 and TRBJ2-6; D uncertain. The germline V gene has CDR1 MNHEY and CDR2 SMNVEV (reference sequence). V was shortened by 3 bases and J by 2 bases, with 2 bases between the two germline ends. This CDR3 spans 13 amino acids. CDR3 sequence: CASSFTGANVLTF. CDR3 nucleotides: TGTGCCAGCAGTTTCACTGGGGCCAACGTCCTGACTTTC.

The J gene is TRBJ2-2, the V gene TRBV6-4; tentative D call: TRBD1 (5 bases). This CDR3 region has 14 residues. Germline V CDR1 and CDR2: MRHNA, SNTAGT. The V gene lost 3 bases and the J gene lost 4 bases, with 9 bases spanning the gap. The DNA for the CDR3 is TGTGCCAGCAGTGAAGTTCAGGGCACCGGGGAGCTGTTTTTT. As protein: CASSEVQGTGELFF.

The chain joins TRBV5-1 to TRBJ1-6; 10 nucleotides agree with TRBD1. Trimming at V came to 0 bases and at J to 6 bases, leaving 6 bases not matched to a gene. CDR3 length equals 17 residues. Germline loops: CDR1 SGHRS, CDR2 YFSETQ. CDR3 DNA: TGCGCCAGCAGCTTGGGTCCCCGGGACAGGGGTAATTCACCCCTCCACTTT. Protein product: CASSLGPRDRGNSPLHF.

The V and J genes are TRBV19 and TRBJ2-2, with D perhaps TRBD1 (6 bases). This CDR3 spans 13 amino acids. The V and J ends lost 10 bases and 3 bases respectively, with 12 bases between them. The germline V gene encodes CDR1 LNHDA and CDR2 SQIVND (reference sequence). CDR3: CATATGYTGELFF. Written as DNA, the CDR3 is TGTGCCACAGCGACAGGTTACACCGGGGAGCTGTTTTTT.

This chain links TRBV6-5 with TRBJ2-7, with 10 bases matching TRBD1. The CDR3 is 14 residues long. CDR1 and CDR2 (germline): MNHEY, SVGAGI. The V segment lost 6 bases and the J segment 5 bases; nucleotides outside the gene matches: 7. The CDR3 region has the DNA TGTGCCAGCAGCACCGGACAGGGGGGAGACGAGCAGTACTTC. Translating it yields CASSTGQGGDEQYF.

This sequence joins TRBV18 and TRBJ2-5; possible D gene TRBD2, 5 bases. Trimming pared 2 bases from V and 3 bases from J, leaving 7 bases between. Germline loops: CDR1 KGHSH, CDR2 LQKENI. This CDR3 comprises 13 residues. The CDR3 loop reads CASSPFGEETQYF. CDR3 coding DNA: TGTGCCAGCTCACCATTCGGGGAAGAGACCCAGTACTTC.

In this sample, this clone turned up many times. The J gene is TRBJ1-5, the V gene TRBV6-1; a possible D gene is TRBD1 (5 bases). The CDR3 length is 16 residues. Germline values: CDR1 MNHNS, CDR2 SASEGT. The V and J ends lost 1 base and 7 bases respectively, with 17 bases between them. CDR3 loop: CASSEGGGGEAQPQHF. CDR3 coding DNA: TGTGCCAGCAGTGAAGGCGGCGGGGGAGAAGCACAGCCCCAGCATTTT.